Below are 3 T cell receptor beta chains sequenced from a single sample in a study of human T cells and chemical hapten exposure. This sample's time point: patch test 1, 2 weeks after DPC sensitization. Treatment of the sample: therapeutic diphenylcyclopropenone sensitization with weekly scalp DPC. From the RACE reads, TCRdb called clonotypes with MiXCR, one entry per CDR3 protein. The profile shows approximately 49,000 distinct CDR3 sequences, less than 9.5% of them singletons. Sequences were derived from whole blood, sampled in connection with sensitization to the hapten diphenylcyclopropenone (DPC). The source is a woman aged 45-65 years with alopecia areata. Some clones in this sample may be carry-over from other donors' samples.

This clonotype was seen repeatedly, ten times or more. The genes are TRBV7-6 and TRBJ2-3; unclear D gene. CDR1 SGHVS and CDR2 FNYEAQ come from the germline V gene. Trimming shortened V by 3 bases and J by 6 bases, and 7 bases separated the two germline ends. The CDR3 spans 12 residues. CDR3 sequence reads: CASSLNWDTQYF. The DNA for the CDR3 is TGTGCCAGCAGCTTGAACTGGGATACGCAGTATTTT. The full variable domain, its missing parts supplied by reference TRBV7-6 and TRBJ2-3, is GAGVSQSPRYKVTKRGQDVALRCDPISGHVSLYWYRQALGQGPEFLTYFNYEAQQDKSGLPNDRFSAERPEGSISTLTIQRTEQRDSAMYRCASSLNWDTQYFGPGTRLTVL.

Many counts were recorded for this clonotype. The chain links TRBV6-5 to TRBJ2-7, with D perhaps TRBD1 (5 bases). The CDR3 is 13 amino acids. The V end was cut by 2 bases, the J end by 2 bases, with 7 bases between. CDR1 is MNHEY and CDR2 is SVGAGI in the germline V gene. CDR3 sequence (DNA): TGTGCCAGCAGTTACAGGGGTCCCTACGAGCAGTACTTC. Its translation: CASSYRGPYEQYF.

The chain employs TRBV6-5 and TRBJ1-6; D is unclear. This CDR3 spans 16 amino acids. V was pared by 0 bases and J by 9 bases, with 15 bases between. Germline V CDR1 and CDR2: MNHEY, SVGAGI. The CDR3 DNA sequence: TGTGCCAGCAGTTACTCTAGACGGACGGGGAGTTCACCCCTCCACTTT. Translated, it gives CASSYSRRTGSSPLHF.